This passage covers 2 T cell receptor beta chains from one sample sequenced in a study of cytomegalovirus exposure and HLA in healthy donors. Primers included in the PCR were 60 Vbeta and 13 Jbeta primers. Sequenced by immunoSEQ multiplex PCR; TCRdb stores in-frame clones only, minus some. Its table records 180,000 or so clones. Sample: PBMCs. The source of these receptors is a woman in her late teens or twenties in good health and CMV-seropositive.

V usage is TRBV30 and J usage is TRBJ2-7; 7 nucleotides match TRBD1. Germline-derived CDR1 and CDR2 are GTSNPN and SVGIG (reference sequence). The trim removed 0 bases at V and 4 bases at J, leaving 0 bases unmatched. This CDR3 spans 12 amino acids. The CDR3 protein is CAWSVQGYEQYF. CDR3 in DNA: TGTGCCTGGAGTGTACAGGGGTACGAGCAGTACTTC.

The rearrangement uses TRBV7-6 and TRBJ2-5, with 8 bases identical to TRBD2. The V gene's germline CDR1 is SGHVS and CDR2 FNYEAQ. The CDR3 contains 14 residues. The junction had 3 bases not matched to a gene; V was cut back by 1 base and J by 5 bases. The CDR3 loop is CASSLEAGDETQYF. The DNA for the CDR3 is TGTGCCAGCAGCTTAGAAGCGGGAGATGAGACCCAGTACTTC.